These T cell receptor beta chains were read from a single sample in a study of cytomegalovirus exposure and HLA in healthy donors. Sequencing was performed with immunoSEQ multiplex PCR; in TCRdb, only in-frame clones are kept and a portion is missing. The sample has 150,000 to 200,000 clones; 70% to 90% are singletons. Sequenced: PBMCs. The receptors were gathered from a woman aged 18-30 years in good health and CMV-seronegative. The CDR3 runs from the conserved cysteine through the conserved F or W. D genes are given only for firm matches. Rows give clone size only sometimes, using once, few, many, or a class for an expanded clone.

>NA|TRBJ2-7|TRBD1|TRBV6-5
CASSPGQGAYEQYF
TGTGCCAGCAGTCCCGGACAGGGGGCTTACGAGCAGTACTTC
>NA|TRBJ2-1|TRBD2|TRBV7-9
CASSLVPSGVNEQFF
TGTGCCAGCAGCTTAGTTCCTAGCGGGGTTAATGAGCAGTTCTTC
>NA|TRBJ2-7|NA|TRBV5-1
CASSLGPQGGSYEQYF
TGCGCCAGCAGCTTGGGCCCTCAGGGGGGATCCTACGAGCAGTACTTC
>NA|TRBJ2-3|NA|TRBV7-9
CASSPDSVDTQYF
TGTGCCAGCAGTCCAGACTCGGTAGATACGCAGTATTTT
>NA|TRBJ1-1|NA|TRBV6-6
CASAQLQGNTEAFF
TGTGCCAGCGCCCAACTTCAGGGGAACACTGAAGCTTTCTTT
>once|TRBJ2-6|NA|TRBV15
CATSRDRGSGANVLTF
TGTGCCACCAGCAGAGATCGAGGCTCTGGGGCCAACGTCCTGACTTTC
>NA|TRBJ2-1|NA|TRBV5-1
CASQLVSAANEQFF
TGCGCCAGCCAACTAGTAAGTGCGGCCAATGAGCAGTTCTTC
>NA|TRBJ2-3|NA|TRBV7-9
CASRLSGQSTDTQYF
TGTGCCAGCAGGTTGTCGGGACAAAGCACAGATACGCAGTATTTT
>NA|TRBJ1-1|TRBD1|TRBV7-9
CASSGITGVTEAFF
TGTGCCAGCAGCGGTATTACAGGGGTCACTGAAGCTTTCTTT
>NA|TRBJ1-1|TRBD1|TRBV10-3
CATLRQGGEAFF
TGTGCCACCCTCAGACAGGGCGGTGAGGCTTTCTTT
>NA|TRBJ2-5|NA|TRBV6-1
CASSEKETQYF
TGTGCCAGCAGCGAGAAAGAGACCCAGTACTTC
>NA|TRBJ1-2|TRBD1|TRBV6-4
CASSDGQGASGYTF
TGTGCCAGCAGTGACGGGCAGGGGGCTAGTGGCTACACCTTC
>NA|TRBJ2-5|NA|TRBV11-3
CASSPGGQETQYF
TGTGCCAGCAGCCCTGGGGGGCAAGAGACCCAGTACTTC
>once|TRBJ1-2|NA|TRBV10-2
CASSESRVGGDYGYTF
TGCGCCAGCAGTGAGTCGCGGGTGGGGGGGGACTATGGCTACACCTTC
>NA|TRBJ2-5|NA|TRBV9
CASSVGEGRERETQYF
TGTGCCAGCAGCGTAGGTGAGGGAAGGGAACGAGAGACCCAGTACTTC
>NA|TRBJ2-5|TRBD2|TRBV18
CASSPQWGGRSQETQYF
TGTGCCAGCTCTCCCCAGTGGGGCGGGAGATCCCAAGAGACCCAGTACTTC
>NA|TRBJ1-6|TRBD1|TRBV5-4
CASSLPGQGGSPLHF
TGTGCCAGCAGCTTGCCGGGACAGGGGGGCTCACCCCTCCACTTT
>NA|TRBJ2-7|TRBD2|TRBV29-1
CSVERREPYEQYF
TGCAGCGTTGAAAGGCGGGAGCCCTACGAGCAGTACTTC
>once|TRBJ2-3|NA|TRBV6-1
CASSETGGTDTQYF
TGTGCCAGCAGTGAAACGGGGGGCACAGATACGCAGTATTTT
>NA|TRBJ1-2|NA|TRBV27
CASRRSGLYGYTF
TGTGCCAGCAGGAGGTCAGGGTTGTATGGCTACACCTTC
>NA|TRBJ2-7|TRBD1|TRBV18
CASSPRTGGGDEQYF
TGTGCCAGCTCACCCCGGACAGGGGGCGGAGACGAGCAGTACTTC
>NA|TRBJ1-1|TRBD1|TRBV5-4
CASSLGQGATEAFF
TGTGCCAGCAGCTTGGGGCAGGGGGCCACTGAAGCTTTCTTT
>NA|TRBJ2-7|NA|TRBV28
CASSFASDYEQYF
TGTGCCAGCAGTTTTGCTAGTGACTACGAGCAGTACTTC
>NA|TRBJ2-1|NA|TRBV5-5
CASSLAKDNEQFF
TGTGCCAGCAGCTTAGCGAAGGACAATGAGCAGTTCTTC
>NA|TRBJ2-1|TRBD2|TRBV10-3
CAISTTSGRSNNEQFF
TGTGCCATCAGTACCACTAGCGGGAGGTCAAACAATGAGCAGTTCTTC
>NA|TRBJ1-2|NA|TRBV5-1
CASSLAGTNGYTF
TGCGCCAGCAGCTTGGCAGGAACGAATGGCTACACCTTC
>NA|TRBJ1-1|TRBD1|TRBV28
CASSFTGARTEAFF
TGTGCCAGCAGTTTTACAGGGGCGAGGACTGAAGCTTTCTTT
>NA|TRBJ1-2|NA|TRBV29-1
CSVRDTYGYTF
TGCAGCGTCCGGGACACATATGGCTACACCTTC
>NA|TRBJ1-1|NA|TRBV5-1
CASSHTVNTEAFF
TGCGCCAGCAGCCACACAGTGAACACTGAAGCTTTCTTT
>NA|TRBJ2-2|TRBD1|TRBV4-1
CASSQQQGFGELFF
TGCGCCAGCAGCCAACAACAGGGGTTCGGGGAGCTGTTTTTT
>NA|TRBJ2-1|TRBD2|TRBV19
CASRTSGRGYNEQFF
TGTGCCAGTCGGACTAGCGGGAGAGGCTACAATGAGCAGTTCTTC
>NA|TRBJ2-7|TRBD1|TRBV4-2
CASSQDRTGAYEQYF
TGTGCCAGCAGCCAAGATAGGACAGGGGCCTACGAGCAGTACTTC
>NA|TRBJ2-1|NA|TRBV25-1
CASSENENEQFF
TGTGCCAGCAGTGAAAATGAGAATGAGCAGTTCTTC
>NA|TRBJ2-7|TRBD1|TRBV4-2
CASSLRDREYEQYF
TGTGCCAGCAGCCTCCGGGACAGGGAGTACGAGCAGTACTTC
>once|TRBJ2-1|TRBD2|TRBV5-6
CASSSDLLLAGDYNEQFF
TGTGCCAGCAGCTCCGACCTCTTACTAGCGGGGGACTACAATGAGCAGTTCTTC
>NA|TRBJ2-7|NA|TRBV28
CASSPGQEGYEQYF
TGTGCCAGCAGTCCTGGACAGGAGGGCTACGAGCAGTACTTC
>NA|TRBJ1-2|NA|TRBV28
CASSLPRLTSEGGYTF
TGTGCCAGCAGTTTACCGAGACTCACCTCCGAAGGTGGCTACACCTTC
>NA|TRBJ1-2|TRBD1|TRBV7-9
CASSLGDRARGYTF
TGTGCCAGCAGCTTAGGAGACAGGGCCAGGGGCTACACCTTC
>NA|TRBJ1-2|TRBD1|TRBV28
CASSPGGGPPYGYTF
TGTGCCAGCAGCCCGGGAGGGGGCCCTCCCTATGGCTACACCTTC
>NA|TRBJ1-1|NA|TRBV18
CASSPSAGDTEAFF
TGTGCCAGCTCACCTTCGGCGGGAGACACTGAAGCTTTCTTT
>NA|TRBJ2-7|TRBD2|TRBV27
CASRVAGGPSYEQYF
TGTGCCAGCAGAGTAGCGGGAGGGCCGTCGTACGAGCAGTACTTC
>NA|TRBJ1-2|NA|TRBV7-9
CASSLTERPEGYTF
TGTGCCAGCAGCTTGACCGAGCGTCCGGAAGGCTACACCTTC
>NA|TRBJ1-1|NA|TRBV19
CASSIDHLLTYEAFF
TGTGCCAGTAGTATAGACCACCTCCTCACTTATGAAGCTTTCTTT
>NA|TRBJ1-1|NA|TRBV6-6
CASSWDSIGTEAFF
TGTGCCAGCAGTTGGGACTCCATAGGTACTGAAGCTTTCTTT
>NA|TRBJ2-5|NA|TRBV28
CASSFTLRVTQETQYF
TGTGCCAGCAGTTTCACGTTGCGCGTGACACAAGAGACCCAGTACTTC
>NA|TRBJ1-6|NA|TRBV28
CASRTSGVGSPLHF
TGTGCCAGCAGAACCTCGGGGGTCGGTTCACCCCTCCACTTT
>NA|TRBJ1-2|NA|TRBV2
CASSISRRGYGYTF
TGTGCCAGCAGCATCAGTCGGCGGGGCTATGGCTACACCTTC
>once|TRBJ2-7|NA|TRBV14
CASSQASIQGLGYEQYF
TGTGCCAGCAGCCAAGCCTCGATCCAGGGTCTGGGATACGAGCAGTACTTC
>NA|TRBJ1-2|NA|TRBV7-9
CASSSGQFYGYTF
TGTGCCAGCAGTTCCGGACAGTTCTATGGCTACACCTTC
>NA|TRBJ2-1|TRBD2|TRBV30
CAWSLSGGYVNEQFF
TGTGCCTGGAGTCTGAGCGGGGGGTATGTCAATGAGCAGTTCTTC
>NA|TRBJ2-5|NA|TRBV19
CASSSGSQETQYF
TGCGCCAGCAGTAGTGGCAGCCAAGAGACCCAGTACTTC
>NA|TRBJ1-6|TRBD1|TRBV7-9
CASSLKGRGFYNSPLHF
TGTGCCAGCAGCTTAAAGGGCAGGGGGTTTTATAATTCACCCCTCCACTTT
>NA|TRBJ2-2|TRBD2|TRBV9
CASGRVTGELFF
TGTGCCAGCGGGAGGGTGACCGGGGAGCTGTTTTTT
>NA|TRBJ1-2|TRBD1|TRBV28
CASSGLAAGGTGYTF
TGTGCCAGCAGTGGCCTCGCGGCAGGGGGTACTGGCTACACCTTC
>NA|TRBJ2-7|NA|TRBV5-4
CASSLRELAASSYEQYF
TGTGCCAGCAGCTTGAGGGAGTTAGCGGCGAGCTCCTACGAGCAGTACTTC
>once|TRBJ1-5|TRBD1|TRBV10-3
CAIGRDRQNQPQHF
TGTGCCATTGGCCGGGACAGGCAAAATCAGCCCCAGCATTTT
>NA|TRBJ1-2|NA|TRBV7-2
CAIETEWKLGYGYTF
TGTGCCATCGAGACAGAATGGAAGTTGGGCTATGGCTACACCTTC
>NA|TRBJ2-1|NA|TRBV7-2
CASSKAGSSYNEQFF
TGTGCCAGCAGTAAGGCCGGGAGCTCCTACAATGAGCAGTTCTTC
>NA|TRBJ2-3|TRBD1|TRBV5-6
CASSARQGYTDTQYF
TGTGCCAGCAGCGCCCGACAGGGGTACACAGATACGCAGTATTTT